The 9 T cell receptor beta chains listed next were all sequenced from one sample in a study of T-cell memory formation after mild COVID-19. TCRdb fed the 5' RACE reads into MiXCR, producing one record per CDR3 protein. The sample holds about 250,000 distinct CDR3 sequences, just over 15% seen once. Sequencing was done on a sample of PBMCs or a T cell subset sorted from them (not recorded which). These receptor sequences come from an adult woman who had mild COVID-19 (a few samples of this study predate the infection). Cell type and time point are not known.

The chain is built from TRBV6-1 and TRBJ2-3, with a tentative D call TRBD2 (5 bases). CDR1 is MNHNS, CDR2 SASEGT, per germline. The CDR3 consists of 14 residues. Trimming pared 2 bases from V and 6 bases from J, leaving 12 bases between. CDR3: CASSESRGGDTQYF. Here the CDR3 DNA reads TGTGCCAGCAGTGAATCCCGGGGTGGGGATACGCAGTATTTT.

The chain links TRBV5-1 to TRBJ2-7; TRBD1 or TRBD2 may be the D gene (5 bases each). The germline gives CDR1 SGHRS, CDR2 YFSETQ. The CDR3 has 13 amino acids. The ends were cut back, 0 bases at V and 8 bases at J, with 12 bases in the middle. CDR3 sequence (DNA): TGCGCCAGCAGCTTGGAGAAGGGGACGCAGCAGTACTTC. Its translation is CASSLEKGTQQYF.

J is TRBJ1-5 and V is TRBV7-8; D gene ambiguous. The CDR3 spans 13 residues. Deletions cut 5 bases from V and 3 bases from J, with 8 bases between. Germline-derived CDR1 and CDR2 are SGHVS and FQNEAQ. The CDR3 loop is CASSRTDNQPQHF. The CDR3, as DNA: TGTGCCAGCAGCCGGACCGACAATCAGCCCCAGCATTTT.

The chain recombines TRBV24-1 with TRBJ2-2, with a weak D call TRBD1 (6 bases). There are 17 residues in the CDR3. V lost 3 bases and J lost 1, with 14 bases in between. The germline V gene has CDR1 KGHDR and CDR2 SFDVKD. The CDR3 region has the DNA TGTGCCACCAGTGATGCCTCGCAGGGGCTGAACACCGGGGAGCTGTTTTTT. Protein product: CATSDASQGLNTGELFF.

CDR3 loop: CASSSNVRGEQYF. CDR3 nucleotide sequence: TGTGCCAGCAGCTCAAACGTCCGCGGAGAGCAGTACTTC. The J gene is TRBJ2-7, the V gene TRBV11-1; no definite D call. The ends were cut back, 4 bases at V and 7 bases at J, with 14 bases in the middle. CDR1 is SGHAT and CDR2 is FQDESV in the germline V gene (reference sequence). CDR3 length: 13 amino acids. Based on the CDR3 plus reference TRBV11-1 and TRBJ2-7, the full variable domain is EAEVAQSPRYKITEKSQAVAFWCDPISGHATLYWYRQILGQGPELLVQFQDESVVDDSQLPKDRFSAERLKGVDSTLKIQPAELGDSAMYLCASSSNVRGEQYFGPGTRLTVT.

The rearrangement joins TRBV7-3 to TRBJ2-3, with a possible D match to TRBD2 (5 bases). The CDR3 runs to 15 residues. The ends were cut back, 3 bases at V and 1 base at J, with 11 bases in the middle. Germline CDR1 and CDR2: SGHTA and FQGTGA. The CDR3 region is CASSLSYGGTDTQYF. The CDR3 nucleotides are TGTGCCAGCAGCTTGAGCTACGGGGGCACAGATACGCAGTATTTT.

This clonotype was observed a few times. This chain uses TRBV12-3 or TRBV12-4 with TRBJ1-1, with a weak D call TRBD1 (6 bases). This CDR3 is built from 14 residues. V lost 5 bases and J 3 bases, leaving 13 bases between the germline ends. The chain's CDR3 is CASSQGGGDTEAFF. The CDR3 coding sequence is TGTGCCAGCAGTCAAGGGGGAGGCGACACTGAAGCTTTCTTT.

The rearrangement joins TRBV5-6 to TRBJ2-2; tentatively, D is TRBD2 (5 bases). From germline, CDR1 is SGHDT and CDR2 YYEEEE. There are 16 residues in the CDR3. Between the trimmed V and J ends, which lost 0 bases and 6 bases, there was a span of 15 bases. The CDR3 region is CASSLVGETMSGELFF. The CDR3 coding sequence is TGTGCCAGCAGCTTGGTCGGGGAGACGATGTCCGGGGAGCTGTTTTTT.

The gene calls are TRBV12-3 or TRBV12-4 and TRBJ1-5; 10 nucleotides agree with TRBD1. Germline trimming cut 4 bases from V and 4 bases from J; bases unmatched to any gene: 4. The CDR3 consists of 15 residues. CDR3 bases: TGTGCCAGCAGTTGGCAGGGACAGGGGAATCAGCCCCAGCATTTT. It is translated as CASSWQGQGNQPQHF.